Presented here are 29 T cell receptor beta chains from one specimen sequenced in a study of cytomegalovirus exposure and HLA in healthy donors. In the PCR, 60 Vbeta and 13 Jbeta primers were used. Here immunoSEQ multiplex PCR was the method, and the copy in TCRdb shows in-frame clones only, minus some. Seen here are 210,000 or so clones, about three quarters observed once, and the top ten hold around 1.7%. Sample: PBMCs. The receptors originated from a man aged 18 to 30 in good health and CMV-seronegative.

This clone was observed a handful of times. This chain uses TRBV20-1 with TRBJ2-7, with a weak D call TRBD2 (6 bases). Germline-derived CDR1 and CDR2 are DFQATT and SNEGSKA (reference sequence). V lost 8 bases to trimming and J lost 2 bases, with 10 bases between them. The length of the CDR3 is 11 residues. CDR3 sequence: CSLDYPYEQYF. The CDR3 coding sequence is TGCAGTCTGGACTATCCCTACGAGCAGTACTTC.

This clone was counted a single time. The rearrangement links TRBV2 to TRBJ2-3; 9 positions agree with TRBD2. This CDR3 contains 15 residues. Germline lookup yields CDR1 SNHLY and CDR2 FYNNEI. Trimming took 8 bases from V and 5 from J; bases not matched to a gene: 11. In DNA, the CDR3 is TGTGCCAGCGTGAGAGCTAGCGGGATTGGAGATACGCAGTATTTT. Its translation is CASVRASGIGDTQYF.

The sample holds one count of this clone. The chain employs TRBV11-3 and TRBJ2-7; 8 bases align to TRBD1. The length of the CDR3 is 16 residues. Germline values: CDR1 SGHNT, CDR2 YENEEA. Trimming took 5 bases from V and 0 from J; bases not matched to a gene: 9. The DNA for the CDR3 is TGTGCCAGCAGCCCCGGCAGGGGGCCCTCCTCCTACGAGCAGTACTTC. It codes for CASSPGRGPSSYEQYF.

The chain has TRBV6-5 and TRBJ1-6; D remains unclear. Germline lookup yields CDR1 MNHEY and CDR2 SVGAGI. The V end was cut by 6 bases, the J end by 7 bases, with 10 bases between. The CDR3 is made up of 13 amino acids. CDR3 in amino acids: CASRPDSNSPLHF. The CDR3 DNA sequence: TGTGCCAGCAGACCTGACTCAAATTCACCCCTCCACTTT.

This clone was detected only once. The rearrangement joins TRBV7-2 to TRBJ1-1, with a weak D call TRBD1 (6 bases). V was clipped by 2 bases and J by 2 bases, with 15 bases between them. There are 16 residues in the CDR3. Germline CDR1 is SGHTA and CDR2 is FQGNSA. CDR3 bases: TGTGCCAGCAGCTTAACAGACAGGAGTCCAAACACTGAAGCTTTCTTT. This translates into CASSLTDRSPNTEAFF. Complete variable domain (other parts from reference TRBV7-2 and TRBJ1-1): GAGVSQSPSNKVTEKGKDVELRCDPISGHTALYWYRQSLGQGLEFLIYFQGNSAPDKSGLPSDRFSAERTGGSVSTLTIQRTQQEDSAVYLCASSLTDRSPNTEAFFGQGTRLTVV.

This chain links TRBV30 with TRBJ2-5; possible D gene TRBD1, 5 bases. Trimming removed 5 bases at V and 3 bases at J, with 22 bases between. Germline V gene sequence: CDR1 GTSNPN, CDR2 SVGIG (reference sequence). The CDR3 extends over 16 amino acids. CDR3 sequence reads: CAWDLGPNGPKETQYF. As DNA, the CDR3 is TGTGCCTGGGATTTGGGGCCAAATGGGCCCAAAGAGACCCAGTACTTC.

The V and J genes are TRBV11-2 and TRBJ2-7, with D perhaps matching TRBD2 (5 bases). The length of the CDR3 is 17 residues. Germline V CDR1 and CDR2: SGHAT, FQNNGV. V lost 5 bases and J 4 bases, leaving 24 bases between the germline ends. This CDR3 is CASSHPDVAQHFYEQYF. As DNA, the CDR3 is TGTGCCAGCAGCCACCCAGATGTAGCGCAGCATTTTTACGAGCAGTACTTC.

This clone was seen only once. The chain has TRBV5-1 and TRBJ2-7, with TRBD2 matching 12 bases. This CDR3 is 16 amino acids long. The V and J ends lost 0 bases and 3 bases, in that order; junction bases with no gene match: 4. In germline, CDR1 is SGHRS, CDR2 YFSETQ. The CDR3 nucleotides read TGCGCCAGCAGCTTGGCCCTGACTAGCGGGAGCTACGAGCAGTACTTC. It yields the protein CASSLALTSGSYEQYF.

The rearrangement joins TRBV28 to TRBJ2-1, with 12 bases that match TRBD2. CDR3 length: 18 residues. Trimming took 7 bases from V and 1 from J; bases not matched to a gene: 11. Germline V CDR1 and CDR2: MDHEN, SYDVKM. CDR3 loop: CASTLGLAGQTSYNEQFF. The CDR3 nucleotides are TGTGCCAGCACCCTCGGACTAGCGGGGCAGACGTCCTACAATGAGCAGTTCTTC.

The chain combines TRBV2 with TRBJ2-6; 9 nucleotides line up with TRBD1. V was pared by 7 bases and J by 4 bases, with 11 bases of the junction left unmatched. Per germline, CDR1 SNHLY and CDR2 FYNNEI. CDR3 length: 17 amino acids. Here the CDR3 DNA reads TGTGCCAGCACCGATCCCGGGACAGGGAGCGGGGCCAACGTCCTGACTTTC. This codes for CASTDPGTGSGANVLTF.

This chain connects TRBV11-3 to TRBJ2-1; D might be TRBD2 (6 bases). This CDR3 comprises 13 residues. V shed 5 bases and J shed 13 bases, with 18 bases lying between them. Germline V lookup: CDR1 SGHNT, CDR2 YENEEA. CDR3 amino acids: CASSRDGAEGQFF. In nucleotides, the CDR3 is TGTGCCAGCAGCCGCGACGGAGCGGAGGGTCAGTTCTTC.

A few counts support this clone. The chain recombines TRBV19 with TRBJ1-2, with 9 bases lining up with TRBD1. The CDR3 sequence is 13 residues long. J was trimmed by 3 bases and V by 6 bases; bases with no gene match: 2. The germline gives CDR1 LNHDA, CDR2 SQIVND (reference sequence). The DNA of the CDR3 is TGTGCCAGTAGCAGACAGGGGGACTATGGCTACACCTTC. This translates into CASSRQGDYGYTF.

The rearrangement links TRBV7-9 to TRBJ2-1; TRBD2 agrees at 11 bases. Germline CDR1 and CDR2: SEHNR and FQNEAQ (reference sequence). The CDR3 sequence is 14 residues long. The trim removed 6 bases at V and 12 bases at J, leaving 10 bases unmatched. CDR3 DNA sequence: TGTGCCAGCAGTGCTACTAGCGGGAGATGGTGGCAGTTCTTC. Its protein product is CASSATSGRWWQFF. The whole variable domain, filled in from reference TRBV7-9 and TRBJ2-1, reads DTGVSQNPRHKITKRGQNVTFRCDPISEHNRLYWYRQTLGQGPEFLTYFQNEAQLEKSRLLSDRFSAERPKGSFSTLEIQRTEQGDSAMYLCASSATSGRWWQFFGPGTRLTVL.

This clone was observed a handful of times. The CDR3 here is CASSPGQGTDTQYF. CDR3 coding DNA: TGTGCCAGCAGCCCAGGACAGGGCACAGATACGCAGTATTTT. The chain has TRBV9 and TRBJ2-3; 7 positions agree with TRBD1. The germline CDR1 and CDR2 sequences are SGDLS and YYNGEE. The length of the CDR3 is 14 residues. V shed 4 bases, J shed 1 base, and the junction held 3 bases outside the gene matches.

The chain combines TRBV5-6 with TRBJ1-1; perhaps TRBD1 as D (6 bases). V lost 0 bases to trimming and J lost 4 bases, with 10 bases between them. The V gene's germline CDR1 is SGHDT and CDR2 YYEEEE. This CDR3 is built from 14 residues. The CDR3 DNA follows: TGTGCCAGCAGCTTGGAGGGGGGGTTCACTGAAGCTTTCTTT. The encoded protein is CASSLEGGFTEAFF. The full variable domain, completed using reference TRBV5-6 and TRBJ1-1, is DAGVTQSPTHLIKTRGQQVTLRCSPKSGHDTVSWYQQALGQGPQFIFQYYEEEERQRGNFPDRFSGHQFPNYSSELNVNALLLGDSALYLCASSLEGGFTEAFFGQGTRLTVV.

This sequence joins TRBV14 and TRBJ2-1; TRBD2 aligns across 16 bases. The V segment lost 4 bases and the J segment 3 bases; nucleotides outside the gene matches: 6. Germline V gene sequence: CDR1 SGHDN, CDR2 FVKESK. The CDR3 runs 18 residues. DNA of the CDR3: TGTGCCAGCAGCCCGGGACTAGCGGGAGGGTCCTTCTACAATGAGCAGTTCTTC. Amino acid sequence: CASSPGLAGGSFYNEQFF.

The table lists this clone with a count of one. V and J are TRBV4-2 and TRBJ1-1; 7 nucleotides agree with TRBD1. The germline V gene has CDR1 LGHNA and CDR2 YNFKEQ. The CDR3 is made up of 14 amino acids. V lost 0 bases to trimming and J lost 5 bases; unmatched junction nucleotides: 3. The CDR3 is CASSQETRGTEAFF. DNA of the CDR3: TGTGCCAGCAGCCAAGAAACCAGGGGGACTGAAGCTTTCTTT.

This clone was counted between two and nine times. CDR3 loop: CASRLTSGTTGELFF. CDR3 coding DNA: TGCGCCAGCAGACTGACTAGCGGGACCACCGGGGAGCTGTTTTTT. The chain has TRBV5-1 and TRBJ2-2; 11 positions agree with TRBD2. J gave up 4 bases and V 5 bases, and 4 bases lay outside the gene matches. The CDR3 has 15 amino acids. Germline V lookup: CDR1 SGHRS, CDR2 YFSETQ.

The J gene is TRBJ1-4, the V gene TRBV2, with 7 positions matching TRBD1. The V gene's germline CDR1 is SNHLY and CDR2 FYNNEI. CDR3 length equals 12 residues. J gave up 4 bases and V 8 bases, and 1 base lay outside the gene matches. The CDR3 DNA follows: TGTGCCAGCCGACAGGGTAATGAAAAACTGTTTTTT. Residues: CASRQGNEKLFF. Full variable domain (rest looked up from reference TRBV2 and TRBJ1-4): EPEVTQTPSHQVTQMGQEVILRCVPISNHLYFYWYRQILGQKVEFLVSFYNNEISEKSEIFDDQFSVERPDGSNFTLKIRSTKLEDSAMYFCASRQGNEKLFFGSGTQLSVL.

V usage is TRBV6-6 and J usage is TRBJ1-5; 11 nucleotides line up with TRBD1. Trimming at V came to 6 bases and at J to 6 bases, leaving 4 bases not matched to a gene. The germline gives CDR1 MNHNY, CDR2 SVGAGI (reference sequence). The CDR3 is 14 amino acids. CDR3 DNA sequence: TGTGCCAGCAGGGACAGGGGGCCGTTTCAGCCCCAGCATTTT. The encoded protein is CASRDRGPFQPQHF.

This chain joins TRBV18 and TRBJ1-2, with D perhaps matching TRBD1 (5 bases). Trimming took 0 bases from V and 0 from J, leaving 11 bases between them. The CDR3 sequence is 16 residues long. The V gene's germline CDR1 is KGHSH and CDR2 LQKENI. The CDR3 DNA sequence: TGTGCCAGCTCACCACCATCGGGGGTGGCTAACTATGGCTACACCTTC. Encoded protein: CASSPPSGVANYGYTF.

This clone was detected once. This chain links TRBV28 with TRBJ1-2; D possibly corresponds to TRBD1 (5 bases). CDR3 size: 12 residues. Trimming cost V 4 bases and J 2 bases, with 5 bases left between them. Germline V gives CDR1 MDHEN, CDR2 SYDVKM. The chain's CDR3 is CASSSGNYGYTF. The CDR3 bases are TGTGCCAGCAGTTCAGGGAACTATGGCTACACCTTC.

The chain uses TRBV6-1 and TRBJ1-1, with TRBD1 matching over 7 bases. The CDR3 extends over 17 amino acids. The trim removed 3 bases at V and 4 bases at J, leaving 14 bases unmatched. CDR1 and CDR2 (germline): MNHNS, SASEGT. The CDR3 loop is CASSEAWLTGQTTEAFF. As DNA, the CDR3 is TGTGCCAGCAGTGAGGCTTGGCTGACAGGGCAAACCACTGAAGCTTTCTTT.

The chain joins TRBV6-6 to TRBJ2-3, with TRBD1 matching 9 bases. Germline CDR1 and CDR2: MNHNY and SVGAGI (reference sequence). CDR3 length equals 13 residues. J gave up 3 bases and V 9 bases, and 4 bases lay outside the gene matches. The DNA of the CDR3 is TGTGCCAGTGGGGGACAGGGAACAGATACGCAGTATTTT. Its protein product is CASGGQGTDTQYF.

This chain connects TRBV19 to TRBJ2-7; 14 bases match TRBD2. CDR1 LNHDA and CDR2 SQIVND come from the germline V gene (reference sequence). This CDR3 comprises 19 residues. V lost 6 bases to trimming and J lost 5 bases; unmatched junction nucleotides: 18. CDR3 in DNA: TGTGCCAGTAGCCCCGACCCTCTCCGGCCGGGACTAGCGGGAGACGAGCAGTACTTC. As protein: CASSPDPLRPGLAGDEQYF.

This sequence joins TRBV9 and TRBJ2-5; the D gene is possibly TRBD1 (6 bases). The germline V and J ends were trimmed by 0 bases and 1 base, with 10 bases remaining between them. Germline lookup yields CDR1 SGDLS and CDR2 YYNGEE. This CDR3 region has 15 residues. CDR3 DNA sequence: TGTGCCAGCAGCGTAGATGGGGACACCCAAGAGACCCAGTACTTC. It codes for CASSVDGDTQETQYF.

The V gene is TRBV11-2, the J gene TRBJ2-7; D is ambiguous. Per germline, CDR1 SGHAT and CDR2 FQNNGV. The CDR3 runs to 12 residues. The V and J ends lost 4 bases and 3 bases respectively, with 7 bases between them. CDR3 DNA: TGTGCCAGCAGCTCATACTTCTACGAGCAGTACTTC. Protein product: CASSSYFYEQYF.

The J gene is TRBJ2-7, the V gene TRBV14, with D possibly TRBD1 on 6 matching bases. The CDR3 covers 15 residues. Germline V gives CDR1 SGHDN, CDR2 FVKESK. V was pared by 6 bases and J by 2 bases, with 17 bases between. As DNA, the CDR3 is TGTGCCAGCAGTCAGGGGCAGGGAAGAACCTACGAGCAGTACTTC. This sequence encodes CASSQGQGRTYEQYF.

V and J are TRBV4-2 and TRBJ1-1; tentatively, D is TRBD1 (6 bases). The germline gives CDR1 LGHNA, CDR2 YNFKEQ. V lost 4 bases and J lost 8, with 14 bases in between. The CDR3 runs to 13 residues. The CDR3 is CASSRAGDNEAFF. The CDR3 nucleotides are TGTGCCAGCAGCCGGGCCGGGGACAACGAAGCTTTCTTT.